What follows describes a single TCR beta chain. No antigen is known for it. These data are taken from a study of shared clonotypes between healthy human individuals. Study observations and caveats: The study found lower generation probabilities in non-shared clonotypes than in those shared by all four donors.

CD45RO negativity and positive selection for CCR7 defined naive CD8 cells, a population that excluded terminally differentiated effector memory CD45RA+ cells. Template for every sorted-subset replicate PCR totaled 150 to 250 ng DNA, 25,000 to 30,000 T cell genomes. Clones were read by immunoSEQ multiplex PCR, and TCRdb kept only the in-frame ones, dropping some. The data show 1.5 million to 2.5 million clones, about 95% seen once. The CDR3 length is 16 residues. V lost 6 bases to trimming and J lost 0 bases; unmatched junction nucleotides: 8. The V gene's germline CDR1 is PRHDT and CDR2 FYEKMQ (reference sequence).

The sequence derives from a man aged 18 to 29 in good health. The sequencing sample was made of naive CD8+ T cells sorted from blood. The V gene is TRBV13, the J gene TRBJ1-1; 9 bases match TRBD1. The CDR3 loop reads CASSLGTGPMNTEAFF. In DNA form, the CDR3 reads TGTGCCAGCAGTCTGGGGACAGGGCCGATGAACACTGAAGCTTTCTTT.